This T cell receptor (beta chain) was retrieved from a study of blood T cell repertoires in COVID-19. Trimming pared 5 bases from V and 0 bases from J, leaving 8 bases between. Per the germline V gene, CDR1 is KGHSH and CDR2 is LQKENI. The CDR3 has 14 residues. Sequencing was performed with immunoSEQ multiplex PCR; in TCRdb, only in-frame clones are kept and a portion is missing. The repertoire holds 90,000 to 120,000 clones, with approximately 84% as singletons. The rearrangement links TRBV18 to TRBJ1-3, with a tentative D call TRBD1 (6 bases). The specimen was peripheral blood. The receptor's source is a man between 60 and 70 years old with acute or convalescent COVID-19. CDR3 sequence: CASSTGSSGNTIYF. As DNA, the CDR3 is TGTGCCAGCTCAACAGGGTCCTCTGGAAACACCATATATTTT. The full variable domain, its missing parts supplied by reference TRBV18 and TRBJ1-3, is NAGVMQNPRHLVRRRGQEARLRCSPMKGHSHVYWYRQLPEEGLKFMVYLQKENIIDESGMPKERFSAEFPKEGPSILRIQQVVRGDSAAYFCASSTGSSGNTIYFGEGSWLTVV.